This T cell receptor (beta chain) derives from a study of T cell clonality in common variable immunodeficiency. Study-wide findings and caveats: CVID subjects had higher TCRbeta clonality than healthy controls, most marked in about a third. Fewer deletions and N-nucleotide insertions were reportedly seen in common variable immunodeficiency TCR beta sequences.

Notes on this clone: What it binds is unknown. The CDR3 end falls 3 residues outside the read, so it is completed with the germline J gene.

Trimming removed 6 bases from V and 9 bases from J; junction bases left unmatched: 8. Germline V gives CDR1 MNHEY, CDR2 SVGEGT. This CDR3 is 15 amino acids long. Sequenced by immunoSEQ multiplex PCR; TCRdb stores in-frame clones only, minus some. This sample has about 32,000 clones, each found more than once. V is TRBV6-2 or TRBV6-3 and J is TRBJ2-1, with 13 positions matching TRBD2. Material: peripheral blood mononuclear cells. The origin of this receptor is a human donor with common variable immunodeficiency. The DNA read from the CDR3 is TGTGCCAGCAGCCCGGGACTAGCGGGGTACGGTGAG. Translated, it gives CASSPGLAGYGE. The entire CDR3 sequence reads CASSPGLAGYGEQFF.